Listed below are T cell receptor beta chains from one sample, sequenced in a study of blood T cell repertoires in COVID-19. Produced via immunoSEQ multiplex PCR; TCRdb's table is partial and in-frame only. The sample consists of about 220,000 clones, about 88% of them appearing once. The sequenced sample was PBMCs or T cells enriched from blood (not recorded which). The source of these receptors is a woman in her twenties or thirties who had recovered from COVID-19. The CDR3 runs from the conserved cysteine through the conserved F or W. A D gene is named only where the DNA matches it firmly. Expanded clones are given a class, and other clones once, few, many or no size at all.

v_call: TRBV28
d_call: .
clone_size: .
j_call: TRBJ2-4
cdr3_nt: TGTGCCAGCAGCACCCGCGAGAGTAGAGCCAAAAACATTCAGTACTTC
cdr3_aa: CASSTRESRAKNIQYF

v_call: TRBV19
d_call: .
clone_size: .
j_call: TRBJ1-1
cdr3_nt: TGTGCCAGTAGTGGGGGGGCAGGGTTAATGAACACTGAAGCTTTCTTT
cdr3_aa: CASSGGAGLMNTEAFF

v_call: TRBV7-2
d_call: .
clone_size: .
j_call: TRBJ1-6
cdr3_nt: TGTGCCAGCAGCTTAGACTTTTTCGGGGGTTCACCCCTCCACTTT
cdr3_aa: CASSLDFFGGSPLHF

v_call: TRBV5-4
d_call: TRBD1
clone_size: .
j_call: TRBJ2-2
cdr3_nt: TGTGCCAGCAGCTTGAATAGGGGGCAGGCCGGGGAGCTGTTTTTT
cdr3_aa: CASSLNRGQAGELFF

v_call: TRBV5-1
d_call: .
clone_size: .
j_call: TRBJ2-1
cdr3_nt: TGCGCCAGCAGCTTGGTTCCCGGGGGTGAGCAGTTCTTC
cdr3_aa: CASSLVPGGEQFF

v_call: TRBV11-2
d_call: TRBD1
clone_size: .
j_call: TRBJ1-2
cdr3_nt: TGTGCCAGCAGACCCCTCCACGGGACAGGGGGCTACACCTTC
cdr3_aa: CASRPLHGTGGYTF

v_call: TRBV6-5
d_call: TRBD1
clone_size: .
j_call: TRBJ1-3
cdr3_nt: TGTGCCAGCAAGGGGGCAGGTAGAAACACCATATATTTT
cdr3_aa: CASKGAGRNTIYF

v_call: TRBV7-9
d_call: TRBD1
clone_size: .
j_call: TRBJ2-2
cdr3_nt: TGTGCCATTCCGGGACAGGGGTGGACCGGGGAGCTGTTTTTT
cdr3_aa: CAIPGQGWTGELFF

v_call: TRBV13
d_call: .
clone_size: .
j_call: TRBJ1-4
cdr3_nt: TGTGCCAGCAGCTTTTATCGTTCTGCAACTAATGAAAAACTGTTTTTT
cdr3_aa: CASSFYRSATNEKLFF

v_call: TRBV6-5
d_call: .
clone_size: .
j_call: TRBJ1-1
cdr3_nt: TGTGCCAGCAGTAGACAGGTTATGAACACTGAAGCTTTCTTT
cdr3_aa: CASSRQVMNTEAFF

v_call: TRBV5-4
d_call: TRBD1
clone_size: .
j_call: TRBJ2-4
cdr3_nt: TGTGCCAGCAGCTTGAGGGGGCGTTTGGCGGCCAAAAACATTCAGTACTTC
cdr3_aa: CASSLRGRLAAKNIQYF

v_call: TRBV15
d_call: TRBD1
clone_size: .
j_call: TRBJ1-2
cdr3_nt: TGTGCCACCAGCAGAGATCTGGTAGCAGGGGGCTATGGCTACACCTTC
cdr3_aa: CATSRDLVAGGYGYTF

v_call: TRBV7-2
d_call: TRBD2
clone_size: .
j_call: TRBJ2-7
cdr3_nt: TGTGCCAGCAGCTTAGCGGCCCCACTAGCGGGGCCGTACGAGCAGTACTTC
cdr3_aa: CASSLAAPLAGPYEQYF

v_call: TRBV5-1
d_call: TRBD1
clone_size: .
j_call: TRBJ2-7
cdr3_nt: TGCGCCAGCAGCTTTTCCCGACAGGGGGCGGGCGAGCAGTACTTC
cdr3_aa: CASSFSRQGAGEQYF

v_call: TRBV18
d_call: .
clone_size: .
j_call: TRBJ1-4
cdr3_nt: TGTGCCAGCTCACCACCTAATCCAGGGGTCGCAACTAATGAAAAACTGTTTTTT
cdr3_aa: CASSPPNPGVATNEKLFF

v_call: TRBV19
d_call: .
clone_size: .
j_call: TRBJ1-2
cdr3_nt: TGTGCCAGTAGTATAGGTCGGGAACTCGGGGGAGGCTACACCTTC
cdr3_aa: CASSIGRELGGGYTF

v_call: TRBV7-3
d_call: TRBD1
clone_size: .
j_call: TRBJ1-2
cdr3_nt: TGTGCCAGCAGCCGGACAGGGGGTGATGGCTACACCTTC
cdr3_aa: CASSRTGGDGYTF

v_call: TRBV11-2
d_call: TRBD1
clone_size: once
j_call: TRBJ2-5
cdr3_nt: TGTGCCAGCAGTCCGACAGGGATGGGGGAGACCCAGTACTTC
cdr3_aa: CASSPTGMGETQYF

v_call: TRBV5-1
d_call: .
clone_size: .
j_call: TRBJ1-2
cdr3_nt: TGCGCCAGCAGCTTGGATGAGTATGGCTACACCTTC
cdr3_aa: CASSLDEYGYTF

v_call: TRBV2
d_call: TRBD1
clone_size: .
j_call: TRBJ1-1
cdr3_nt: TGTGCCAGCAGTGGAGGGACAGGGATCACTGAAGCTTTCTTT
cdr3_aa: CASSGGTGITEAFF

v_call: TRBV4-3
d_call: TRBD2
clone_size: .
j_call: TRBJ2-7
cdr3_nt: TGCGCCAGCAGCCAAGAGGGTAGCGGGGGCGAGCAGTACTTC
cdr3_aa: CASSQEGSGGEQYF

v_call: TRBV9
d_call: TRBD2
clone_size: .
j_call: TRBJ2-1
cdr3_nt: TGTGCCAGCAGCGTCGGCGCGGGGGGGACCAATGAGCAGTTCTTC
cdr3_aa: CASSVGAGGTNEQFF

v_call: TRBV15
d_call: .
clone_size: .
j_call: TRBJ1-5
cdr3_nt: TGTGCCACCAGCAGCCGGGGAAGCGGTCAGCCCCAGCATTTT
cdr3_aa: CATSSRGSGQPQHF

v_call: TRBV4-3
d_call: .
clone_size: .
j_call: TRBJ1-1
cdr3_nt: TGCGCCAGCAGCCCCTATCAGATCCAGGCAGAGAACACTGAAGCTTTCTTT
cdr3_aa: CASSPYQIQAENTEAFF

v_call: TRBV4-2
d_call: TRBD1
clone_size: .
j_call: TRBJ1-5
cdr3_nt: TGTGCCAGCAGCCCCCAGACAGGGCAGAATCAGCCCCAGCATTTT
cdr3_aa: CASSPQTGQNQPQHF

v_call: TRBV4-2
d_call: TRBD1
clone_size: .
j_call: TRBJ2-5
cdr3_nt: TGTGCCAGCAGCCAAGATGAAGGGGGCGGAGAGACCCAGTACTTC
cdr3_aa: CASSQDEGGGETQYF

v_call: TRBV2
d_call: TRBD1
clone_size: .
j_call: TRBJ1-1
cdr3_nt: TGTGCCAGCACCCGACAGGGCTCGAACACTGAAGCTTTCTTT
cdr3_aa: CASTRQGSNTEAFF

v_call: TRBV19
d_call: .
clone_size: .
j_call: TRBJ1-1
cdr3_nt: TGTGCCAGTAGTATAGACAGAGGAGGCACTGAAGCTTTCTTT
cdr3_aa: CASSIDRGGTEAFF

v_call: TRBV29-1
d_call: TRBD1
clone_size: .
j_call: TRBJ1-1
cdr3_nt: TGCAGCGTTGGGACAGGGGACACTGAAGCTTTCTTT
cdr3_aa: CSVGTGDTEAFF

v_call: TRBV6-4
d_call: TRBD1
clone_size: .
j_call: TRBJ2-3
cdr3_nt: TGTGCCAGCGCCCCCACAGGGGTTTCCACAGATACGCAGTATTTT
cdr3_aa: CASAPTGVSTDTQYF

v_call: TRBV19
d_call: TRBD1
clone_size: .
j_call: TRBJ1-4
cdr3_nt: TGTGCCAGTAGTAACCGGGACAGGGGAAGTATGGAAAAACTGTTTTTT
cdr3_aa: CASSNRDRGSMEKLFF